Listed below are T cell receptor beta chains from one sample, sequenced in a study of T cells in Graves' hyperthyroidism and ophthalmopathy. TCRdb re-analysed the multiplex PCR reads in MiXCR, keeping a single row per CDR3 protein. The profile shows over 450,000 distinct CDR3 sequences, under 20% of them singletons. What was sequenced was blood. The receptors originated from a young woman with Graves' ophthalmopathy. Each CDR3 is given with its conserved first and last residue. A D gene is named only where the DNA matches it firmly. Where a row states a size, it is once, few, many or the class of an expanded clone; other rows omit it.

V gene	CDR3 length	J gene	clone size	D gene	CDR3 DNA	CDR3 protein
TRBV14	13	TRBJ2-7	many	.	TGTGCCAGCAGCCAAGATCACGGTTACGAGCAGTACTTC	CASSQDHGYEQYF
TRBV28	13	TRBJ2-7	many	.	TGTGCCAGCAGTTTTCGGACTTCCTACGAGCAGTACTTC	CASSFRTSYEQYF
TRBV10-3	13	TRBJ1-2	.	.	TGTGCCATCAGTGGTAGCGTCAACTTTGGCTACACCTTC	CAISGSVNFGYTF
TRBV5-6	16	TRBJ2-2	.	TRBD2	TGTGCCAGCAGCCTTTGGGTAGCGGGGAACACCGGGGAGCTGTTTTTT	CASSLWVAGNTGELFF
TRBV18	16	TRBJ1-5	.	.	TGTGCCAGCTCACCACTGCAGGCCGGTAGCAATCAGCCCCAGCATTTT	CASSPLQAGSNQPQHF
TRBV10-3	16	TRBJ2-2	few	TRBD2	TGTGCCATCAGTGACTTAGCGGGAGGTCGGACCGGGGAGCTGTTTTTT	CAISDLAGGRTGELFF
TRBV7-9	16	TRBJ2-1	many	.	TGTGCCAGCAGCTTATCTTCGGTGGTGGCGGGGCATGAGCAGTTCTTC	CASSLSSVVAGHEQFF
TRBV11-2	13	TRBJ2-7	.	TRBD1	TGTGCCAGCAGCGACCGGGACAGGACCGAGCAGTACTTC	CASSDRDRTEQYF
TRBV20-1	17	TRBJ2-1	.	TRBD2	TGCAGTGCTAAGCCGGGACTAGCGGGAGCACCCTACAATGAGCAGTTCTTC	CSAKPGLAGAPYNEQFF
TRBV24-1	18	TRBJ2-1	.	.	TGTGCCACCAGTGATCCGTCCGCAGGACATAACTCCTACAATGAGCAGTTCTTC	CATSDPSAGHNSYNEQFF
TRBV5-1	15	TRBJ2-3	.	.	TGCGCCAGCAGCTTGGAACAGGGCCTCACAGATACGCAGTATTTT	CASSLEQGLTDTQYF
TRBV24-1	16	TRBJ2-1	.	.	TGTGCCACCAGTGATTCAGGGGCGAAGTCCTACAATGAGCAGTTCTTC	CATSDSGAKSYNEQFF
TRBV28	12	TRBJ2-3	.	.	TGTGCCAGCAGTTGGGGTCCAGATACGCAGTATTTT	CASSWGPDTQYF
TRBV2	15	TRBJ2-3	few	TRBD1	TGTGCCAGCAAATCGGGACAGGGGAGCCCAGATACGCAGTATTTT	CASKSGQGSPDTQYF
TRBV11-3	14	TRBJ1-2	few	TRBD1	TGTGCCAGCAGCTTGGAATGGGACAGCCATCGCTACACCTTC	CASSLEWDSHRYTF
TRBV11-2	19	TRBJ2-1	few	.	TGTGCCAGCAGCTTAGATCAGGACAGCATGTACTATTCCTACAATGAGCAGTTCTTC	CASSLDQDSMYYSYNEQFF
TRBV24-1	22	TRBJ2-1	many	.	TGTGCCACCAGTGATTGGTCGGCAGGCCCCCCACCTACAATGATAGGGCTGCCTGAGCAGTTCTTC	CATSDWSAGPPPTMIGLPEQFF
TRBV27	16	TRBJ2-1	few	.	TGTGCCAGCAGTTTATCTGCGAGGGGTGGGGACAATGAGCAGTTCTTC	CASSLSARGGDNEQFF
TRBV18	15	TRBJ1-1	.	.	TGTGCCAACTCACCACCGGGGGGCCTGGACACTGAAGCTTTCTTT	CANSPPGGLDTEAFF
TRBV12-3/TRBV12-4	12	TRBJ2-5	many	.	TGTGCCAGCAGTTTGTCGGAGCTGGCCCAGTACTTC	CASSLSELAQYF
TRBV2	17	TRBJ2-3	many	TRBD2	TGTGCCAGCAGGAAGACTAGCGGGAGTGGTAGCACAGATACGCAGTATTTT	CASRKTSGSGSTDTQYF
TRBV20-1	10	TRBJ2-1	many	TRBD2	TGCAGTGCTGGGAGGGTCGAGCAGTTCTTC	CSAGRVEQFF